The 16 T cell receptor beta chains below all came from one sample that was sequenced in a study of molecular identifiers for immune sequencing clone quantification. One entry per CDR3 protein, called by TCRdb with MiXCR from the PCR reads. The table lists 10,000 or so distinct CDR3 sequences, about a fifth of them singletons. The sequenced material came from naive CD8+ T cells from blood, with Jurkat cell RNA spiked in. Subset described: FACS-sorted CD8+CD4-CCR7+CD45RA+ naive T cells. These receptors were obtained from a human donor in good health. Some libraries in this study had Jurkat cell RNA spiked in.

Comments on this clonotype: An end of the junction differs from the germline gene, which may be a read error. The rearrangement joins TRBV6-5 to TRBJ2-5; TRBD1 might be the D (6 bases). The CDR3 sequence is 19 residues long. Germline V gives CDR1 MNHEY, CDR2 SVGAGI. The chain's CDR3 is CASTSGHPRSVDIQETKYF. CDR3 DNA: TGTGCCAGCACTTCGGGACACCCACGGTCTGTTGACATTCAAGAGACCAAGTACTTC.

As for this clonotype: A much bigger clone sits one base away, suggesting this may be a read error. This sequence joins TRBV28 and TRBJ2-7; D ambiguous. Trimming cost V 5 bases and J 0 bases, with 11 bases left between them. The CDR3 has 14 residues. Per germline, CDR1 MDHEN and CDR2 SYDVKM. CDR3 sequence (DNA): TGTGCCAGCAGTCCCCGAGCGACCTCCTACGAGCAGTACTTC. This encodes CASSPRATSYEQYF.

As concerns this clonotype: A much larger clone is a single base away; this may be a read error. The chain couples TRBV5-1 to TRBJ1-1; no clear D. Germline loops: CDR1 SGHRS, CDR2 YFSETQ. The CDR3 consists of 14 residues. The V and J ends lost 0 bases and 1 base respectively, with 7 bases between them. CDR3 nucleotide sequence: TGCGCCAGCAGCTTGGGCGCGGGGAACACTGAAGCTTTCTTT. Translated, it gives CASSLGAGNTEAFF.

This clonotype is medium-sized (0.01 to 0.1%) within its sample. CDR3 bases: TGTGCCAGCAGTTTTGCGGGCTACGAGCAGTACTTC. Its translation is CASSFAGYEQYF. V usage is TRBV28 and J usage is TRBJ2-7; D possibly corresponds to TRBD2 (5 bases). Between the trimmed V and J ends, which lost 3 bases and 3 bases, there was a span of 6 bases. The CDR3 is 12 residues long. Per the germline V gene, CDR1 is MDHEN and CDR2 is SYDVKM.

By frequency in the sample, this clonotype is medium-sized. The chain recombines TRBV4-2 with TRBJ2-7, with 11 positions matching TRBD2. After removal of 2 bases from V and 6 bases from J, the junction contained 6 bases not matched to a gene. CDR1 and CDR2 from the germline V gene are LGHNA and YNFKEQ. The CDR3 is made up of 15 amino acids. The CDR3 is CASSQLSGGAGEQYF. CDR3 DNA sequence: TGTGCCAGCAGCCAACTTAGCGGGGGGGCGGGCGAGCAGTACTTC.

This clonotype is labeled as medium-sized. V usage is TRBV4-3 and J usage is TRBJ1-2, with D perhaps matching TRBD1 (6 bases). V lost 0 bases and J lost 5, with 16 bases in between. Looked up from germline, CDR1 is LGHNA and CDR2 is YSLEER. The CDR3 sequence is 16 residues long. The CDR3 loop reads CASSQEGGAGNYGYTF. The DNA of the CDR3 is TGCGCCAGCAGCCAAGAGGGGGGGGCCGGGAATTATGGCTACACCTTC.

With respect to this clonotype: A much larger clone lies a single base off, so this may be a read error. The chain uses TRBV29-1 and TRBJ2-2; no reliable D call. Trimming removed 4 bases at V and 7 bases at J, with 7 bases between. The germline V gene has CDR1 SQVTM and CDR2 ANQGSEA. The CDR3 loop spans 11 amino acids. CDR3 in DNA: TGCAGCGTTGTAACACTCGGGGAGCTGTTTTTT. As protein: CSVVTLGELFF.

This clonotype is deemed medium-sized (0.01 to 0.1%). The rearrangement uses TRBV3-1 and TRBJ2-7, with 14 bases lining up with TRBD2. CDR1 and CDR2 (germline): LGHDT, YNNKEL (reference sequence). After removal of 5 bases from V and 4 bases from J, the junction contained 7 bases not matched to a gene. The CDR3 consists of 16 residues. The CDR3 here is CASSSGTSGRLYEQYF. The CDR3 nucleotides are TGTGCCAGCAGCTCGGGGACTAGCGGGAGATTATACGAGCAGTACTTC.

About this clonotype itself: Mismatch with germline at one junction end may stem from a read error. The V gene is TRBV27, the J gene TRBJ2-2; tentatively, D is TRBD2 (5 bases). This CDR3 spans 16 amino acids. Germline V gives CDR1 MNHEY, CDR2 SMNVEV (reference sequence). CDR3 sequence: CASSYGKILNTGELYF. The CDR3 DNA sequence: TGTGCCAGCAGTTACGGGAAAATACTGAACACCGGGGAGCTGTATTTT.

For this clonotype: A read error may explain this, as a much larger clone is one base away. This rearrangement joins TRBV28 to TRBJ2-3; tentatively, D is TRBD2 (6 bases). The V end lost 6 bases, the J end lost 2 bases, and 15 bases lay between the germline ends. The CDR3 is 15 residues long. Germline V gene lookup returns CDR1 MDHEN and CDR2 SYDVKM. This CDR3 is CASSSQEGTTDTQYF. The CDR3 bases are TGTGCCAGCAGCTCCCAGGAGGGTACCACAGATACGCAGTATTTT.

On this clonotype itself: One base away lies a much larger clone, so this may be a sequencing read error. V usage is TRBV5-6 and J usage is TRBJ2-7, with 10 bases fitting TRBD2. CDR1 SGHDT and CDR2 YYEEEE come from the germline V gene. The CDR3 loop spans 16 amino acids. The V gene end was trimmed by 0 bases and the J gene end by 4 bases; junction bases not matched to a gene: 7. The CDR3 sequence: CASSLVASGRTYEQYF. CDR3 DNA sequence: TGTGCCAGCAGCTTGGTGGCTAGCGGGAGAACATACGAGCAGTACTTC.

There are many counts of this clonotype. This chain joins TRBV11-2 and TRBJ2-3; 11 nucleotides align to TRBD2. Per germline, CDR1 SGHAT and CDR2 FQNNGV. The CDR3 consists of 18 residues. Germline trimming cut 1 base from V and 4 bases from J; bases unmatched to any gene: 10. The CDR3 protein is CASSLAAPTSGEADTQYF. The CDR3, as DNA: TGTGCCAGCAGCTTAGCGGCACCGACTAGCGGGGAGGCAGATACGCAGTATTTT.

This clonotype counts as medium-sized. This chain uses TRBV6-5 with TRBJ2-3; TRBD1 matches 9 bases. V was pared by 7 bases and J by 7 bases, with 18 bases of the junction left unmatched. Germline loops: CDR1 MNHEY, CDR2 SVGAGI. The CDR3 length is 17 residues. Here the CDR3 DNA reads TGTGCCAGCACCCCCTTCTCCGGGGGACAGGGTATTCATACGCAGTATTTT. Amino acid sequence: CASTPFSGGQGIHTQYF.

This clonotype was counted many times. The rearrangement uses TRBV6-2 or TRBV6-3 and TRBJ2-5, with TRBD2 matching 8 bases. Losses at the gene ends were 2 bases for V and 0 bases for J; bases not matched to a gene: 5. Looked up from germline, CDR1 is MNHEY and CDR2 is SVGEGT. The CDR3 is 16 amino acids. This CDR3 is CASSYTLLADQETQYF. The CDR3 nucleotides are TGTGCCAGCAGTTACACCTTACTAGCGGACCAAGAGACCCAGTACTTC.

Concerning this clonotype: A much larger clone lies one base from this, so it may be a read error. V is TRBV6-2 or TRBV6-3 and J is TRBJ2-1; 8 bases match TRBD1. The CDR3 is 17 residues long. From germline, CDR1 is MNHEY and CDR2 SVGEGT. CDR3 nucleotides: TGTGCCAGCAGTGCCTGGACAGGGCCAAAAAGTTACAATGAGCAGTCCTTC. Its translation is CASSAWTGPKSYNEQSF.

This clonotype is labeled medium-sized. The chain couples TRBV11-2 to TRBJ2-5, with D perhaps TRBD1 (6 bases). CDR1 is SGHAT, CDR2 FQNNGV, per germline. The V gene lost 1 base and the J gene lost 0 bases, with 15 bases spanning the gap. This CDR3 is 17 amino acids long. The CDR3 DNA reads TGTGCCAGCAGCTTAGGTCCGGGCAGGGGATACCAAGAGACCCAGTACTTC. Amino acids: CASSLGPGRGYQETQYF.